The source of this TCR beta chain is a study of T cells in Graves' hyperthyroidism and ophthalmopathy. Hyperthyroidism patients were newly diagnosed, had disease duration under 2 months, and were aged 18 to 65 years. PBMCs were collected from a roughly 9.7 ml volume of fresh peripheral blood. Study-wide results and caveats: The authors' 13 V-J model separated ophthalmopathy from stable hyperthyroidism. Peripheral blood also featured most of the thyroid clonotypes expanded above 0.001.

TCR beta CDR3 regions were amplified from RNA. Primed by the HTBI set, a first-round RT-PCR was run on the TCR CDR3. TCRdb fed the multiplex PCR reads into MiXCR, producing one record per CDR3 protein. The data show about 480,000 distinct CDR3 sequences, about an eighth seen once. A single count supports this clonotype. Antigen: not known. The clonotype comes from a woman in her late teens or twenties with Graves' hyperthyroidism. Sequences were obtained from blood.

This chain's CDR3 is CASSMTDNSPLHF. CDR3 coding DNA: TGTGCCAGTAGTATGACGGATAATTCACCCCTCCACTTT. V and J are TRBV19 and TRBJ1-6; no clear D gene. This CDR3 spans 13 amino acids. The germline gives CDR1 LNHDA, CDR2 SQIVND (reference sequence). V dropped 3 bases and J dropped 5 bases, with 5 bases sitting between them.